This section outlines one TCR beta chain sequence together with its context. Its target is unknown. This sample stems from a study of CD4 T cells in relation to SARS-CoV-2 and coronaviruses. The wider study: The restricting HLA molecule for shared crossreactive spike epitopes was mapped.

Trimming removed 1 base from V and 0 bases from J; junction bases left unmatched: 4. This CDR3 has 16 residues. From germline, CDR1 is SGHDN and CDR2 FVKESK. The unexposed donors gave CD4+ T cells in 2011-2018, prior to COVID-19. Isolation of CD4+ T cells took place after around 11 days in culture. The method was immunoSEQ multiplex PCR; TCRdb's version includes in-frame clones alone and lacks a portion of them. The sample shows about 28,000 clones, about 79% of them seen only once. Study results and limitations: In roughly 61% of donors, memory CD4+ clonotypes crossrecognized SARS-CoV-2 and at least one common cold coronavirus spike.

The sample consisted of CD4+ T cells from PBMCs, cultured in vitro. The clonotype comes from a human donor in good health. The chain employs TRBV14 and TRBJ2-3, with 7 bases that match TRBD1. CDR3 in amino acids: CASSQVGQPSTDTQYF. As DNA, the CDR3 is TGTGCCAGCAGCCAAGTGGGACAGCCAAGCACAGATACGCAGTATTTT.